Detailed here is one T cell receptor (beta chain). Its antigen specificity is not known. Base-call qualities are not available, and no considerably larger clone is one nucleotide away. Library prep was done by 5' RACE. This sample was sequenced with a NextSeq 500. In the TCR library protocol, unique molecular identifiers were attached to individual cDNA molecules to correct for PCR bias and sequencing error. Sequencing covered both TCR alpha and beta chains, and within each sample the abundances of alpha and beta sequences were tightly co-correlated. The authors' pipeline ran thus. V gene, J gene and CDR3 annotation of TCR sequences was performed with Decombinator V4. TCRs were defined as expanded if a significant change between any two time points was detected under a Poisson model with p below 0.0001. TCR abundances were normalised to the total number of TCRs sequenced per sample and expressed as counts per million. MAIT TCRs were defined by TRAV1-2 paired with TRAJ12, TRAJ20 or TRAJ33, and iNKT TCRs by TRAV10 paired with TRAJ18. VDJdb, accessed 1 November 2021, was searched for CMV, EBV and SARS-CoV-2 annotated TCRs, excluding TCRs annotated for multiple antigens. The public reads were reprocessed in TCRdb via fastp at Q25 and MiXCR, keeping in-frame beta chains. Merged by CDR3 protein, the rows form single entries marked with the most common genes and DNA. TCRdb's processing, not the authors', yielded these V and J calls. Across this sample there are about 71,000 distinct CDR3 sequences, with 9.5% to 15% seen only once. The top ten clonotypes cover around 2.9% of the sample.

V is reduced by 1 base and J by 3 bases, leaving a spacing of 10 bases between them. The germline V gene (reference sequence) specifies LGHDT as CDR1 and YNNKEL as CDR2. The CDR3, cysteine through phenylalanine, is 14 amino acids long. The sequence is cut down to CDR3 DNA, 42 bases in frame from base 1. This record belongs to a study of early T cells in non-severe SARS-CoV-2 infection (dated by TCRdb to 2020 to 2023). As for the study more broadly: Because TCR sequencing relied on bulk RNA taken from unsorted whole blood, pairing of alpha and beta chains was not possible. General conclusions and limits of the study: Matching against VDJdb was skewed toward anti-spike CD8 responses, likely underestimated virus-specific expansions, and missed private and CD4 specificities.

The study was a case-control design nested within a healthcare worker cohort in London, UK, with weekly nasopharyngeal swab PCR tests and blood sampling. Healthcare workers were recruited during the week of the UK lockdown, between 23 and 31 March 2020, and followed weekly for up to roughly 15 weeks. The sample was whole blood, taken at baseline. The V and J segments used are TRBV3-1 and TRBJ2-7; the D gene is possibly TRBD1 or TRBD2, with 6 bases matching each. The sequence came from an adult who was a healthcare worker with PCR-confirmed SARS-CoV-2 infection or an uninfected control (not recorded which). The encoded CDR3 is CASSQGGANYEQYF. The nucleotide sequence is given as TGTGCCAGCAGCCAAGGGGGGGCAAACTACGAGCAGTACTTC.